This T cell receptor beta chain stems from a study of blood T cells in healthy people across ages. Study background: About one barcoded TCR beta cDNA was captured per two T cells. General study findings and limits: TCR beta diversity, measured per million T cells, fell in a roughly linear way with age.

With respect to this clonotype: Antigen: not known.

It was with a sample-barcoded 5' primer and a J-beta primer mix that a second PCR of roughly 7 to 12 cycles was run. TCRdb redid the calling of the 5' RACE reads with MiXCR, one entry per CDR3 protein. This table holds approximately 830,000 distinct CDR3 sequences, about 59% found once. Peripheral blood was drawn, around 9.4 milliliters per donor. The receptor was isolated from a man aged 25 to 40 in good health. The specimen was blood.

The CDR3 DNA reads as TGCAGCGTTGGCGTCGGGACCGCGAACACCGGGGAGCTGTTTTTT. Translation gives CSVGVGTANTGELFF. The chain carries TRBV29-1 and TRBJ2-2; D assignment may be TRBD1 or TRBD2 (5 bases each). Germline assignment: CDR1 SQVTM and CDR2 ANQGSEA. V was shortened by 4 bases and J by 0 bases, with 12 bases between the two germline ends. This CDR3 contains 15 residues.